The 21 T cell receptor beta chains in this list originate from one sample, sequenced in a study of beta chain features in type 1 diabetes. Study-wide results and limits: There was a moderate but significant shortening of TCRB CDR3s in all four CD4+ subsets of Type 1 diabetes patients.

The antigens of these receptors remain unknown. The entirety of the isolated RNA underwent reverse transcription, so expressed TCRB transcripts were sequenced. Sequencing used immunoSEQ multiplex PCR; TCRdb keeps in-frame clones, though not all of them. The sample shows some 120,000 clones, roughly 17% of them seen only once. Sequencing was done on a sample of central memory CD4+ T cells from blood. The receptors here all came from a man aged 18 to 29 with type 1 diabetes.

This clone was seen at least ten times. The CDR3 reads CASSLISGSYEQYF. The CDR3 nucleotides read TGTGCCAGCAGTTTAATATCGGGCAGCTACGAGCAGTACTTC. This rearrangement joins TRBV28 to TRBJ2-7; the D is unclear. The germline V gene encodes CDR1 MDHEN and CDR2 SYDVKM. V was clipped by 2 bases and J by 3 bases, with 11 bases between them. The CDR3 has 14 amino acids.

The sample holds a few counts of this clone. The chain couples TRBV5-1 to TRBJ2-3; 8 nucleotides match TRBD2. J gave up 1 base and V 2 bases, and 3 bases lay outside the gene matches. CDR1 SGHRS and CDR2 YFSETQ come from the germline V gene. The length of the CDR3 is 15 residues. The CDR3 is CASSFSGTGTDTQYF. The CDR3 DNA reads TGCGCCAGCAGCTTTAGCGGGACGGGCACAGATACGCAGTATTTT.

This sequence joins TRBV5-1 and TRBJ1-1; D uncertain. This CDR3 spans 14 amino acids. Looked up from germline, CDR1 is SGHRS and CDR2 is YFSETQ. Trimming removed 0 bases from V and 1 base from J, with 7 bases in between. The CDR3 is CASSLVAGNTEAFF. The CDR3 DNA reads as TGCGCCAGCAGCTTGGTAGCAGGGAACACTGAAGCTTTCTTT.

This clone was observed a single time. This rearrangement joins TRBV7-9 to TRBJ1-2, with TRBD1 as a possible D gene (6 bases). Trimming took 5 bases from V and 2 from J, leaving 12 bases between them. The length of the CDR3 is 14 residues. CDR1 is SEHNR, CDR2 FQNEAQ, per germline (reference sequence). CDR3 in amino acids: CASSIGTGNYGYTF. CDR3 in DNA: TGTGCCAGCAGCATTGGAACAGGGAACTATGGCTACACCTTC.

This clone was seen a few times. The chain carries TRBV7-9 and TRBJ1-2; 7 bases fit TRBD1. This CDR3 is built from 12 residues. Per germline, CDR1 SEHNR and CDR2 FQNEAQ (reference sequence). Trimming at V came to 5 bases and at J to 10 bases, leaving 7 bases not matched to a gene. CDR3 loop: CASSRDRANYTF. As DNA, the CDR3 is TGTGCCAGCAGCCGAGACAGGGCGAACTACACCTTC.

This clone has more than one count but fewer than ten. The genes are TRBV2 and TRBJ2-4; no reliable D call. The germline V gene encodes CDR1 SNHLY and CDR2 FYNNEI. This CDR3 has 14 residues. Trimming pared 3 bases from V and 4 bases from J, leaving 10 bases between. Written as DNA, the CDR3 is TGTGCCAGCAGTGAGGTCGGACGGAAAAACATTCAGTACTTC. Translated, it gives CASSEVGRKNIQYF.

V and J are TRBV7-2 and TRBJ2-5; D call uncertain. Germline V gives CDR1 SGHTA, CDR2 FQGNSA. There are 14 residues in the CDR3. Trimming shortened V by 4 bases and J by 2 bases, and 11 bases separated the two germline ends. For the CDR3, the DNA is TGTGCCAGCAGCTCCCCCCGTTTACAAGAGACCCAGTACTTC. This gives the protein CASSSPRLQETQYF.

V is TRBV30 and J is TRBJ2-3, with D possibly matching TRBD2 (6 bases). CDR3 length: 13 amino acids. Germline values: CDR1 GTSNPN, CDR2 SVGIG (reference sequence). Trimming took off 2 bases at V and 4 bases at J, with 10 bases between the two ends. This chain's CDR3 is CAWSRIAADTQYF. As DNA, the CDR3 is TGTGCCTGGAGTAGGATAGCGGCAGATACGCAGTATTTT. Variable domain in full (rest from reference TRBV30 and TRBJ2-3): SQTIHQWPATLVQPVGSPLSLECTVEGTSNPNLYWYRQAAGRGLQLLFYSVGIGQISSEVPQNLSASRPQDRQFILSSKKLLLSDSGFYLCAWSRIAADTQYFGPGTRLTVL.

This clone showed up just a few times. The chain combines TRBV18 with TRBJ1-1; 10 bases line up with TRBD1. The trim removed 6 bases at V and 4 bases at J, leaving 8 bases unmatched. Germline V lookup: CDR1 KGHSH, CDR2 LQKENI. The CDR3 covers 15 residues. CDR3 in DNA: TGTGCCAGCTCTCAGACAGGGGGCTCAAGCACTGAAGCTTTCTTT. Protein product: CASSQTGGSSTEAFF.

The chain links TRBV5-1 to TRBJ2-7; D perhaps matches TRBD1 (6 bases). The CDR3 totals 14 residues. V was trimmed by 3 bases and J by 0 bases, leaving 10 bases between them. Germline V lookup: CDR1 SGHRS, CDR2 YFSETQ. CDR3 sequence (DNA): TGCGCCAGCAGCTGGGACAACTACTCCTACGAGCAGTACTTC. Translating it yields CASSWDNYSYEQYF.

As for this clone: A read error may explain this, as a much larger clone is one base away. The chain couples TRBV29-1 to TRBJ1-2; 12 nucleotides align to TRBD1. After removal of 4 bases from V and 2 bases from J, the junction contained 8 bases not matched to a gene. In germline, CDR1 is SQVTM, CDR2 ANQGSEA. This CDR3 is 16 amino acids long. CDR3 nucleotides: TGCAGCGTTGGAGCGGGGACAGGGGGCTTCAACTATGGCTACACCTTC. This translates into CSVGAGTGGFNYGYTF.

This chain uses TRBV2 with TRBJ2-7; no definite D call. Germline assignment: CDR1 SNHLY and CDR2 FYNNEI. This CDR3 is built from 12 residues. The V end lost 5 bases, the J end lost 2 bases, and 7 bases lay between the germline ends. The CDR3 sequence is CASSYSPYEQYF. CDR3 nucleotide sequence: TGTGCCAGCAGTTACAGTCCCTACGAGCAGTACTTC. The full variable domain, completed using reference TRBV2 and TRBJ2-7, is EPEVTQTPSHQVTQMGQEVILRCVPISNHLYFYWYRQILGQKVEFLVSFYNNEISEKSEIFDDQFSVERPDGSNFTLKIRSTKLEDSAMYFCASSYSPYEQYFGPGTRLTVT.

This clone was counted only a few times. The rearrangement joins TRBV6-6 to TRBJ1-1; perhaps TRBD1 as D (6 bases). Per the germline V gene, CDR1 is MNHNY and CDR2 is SVGAGI (reference sequence). This CDR3 has 12 amino acids. The V and J ends lost 6 bases and 9 bases respectively, with 14 bases between them. The chain's CDR3 is CASSKQGTQAFF. The DNA for the CDR3 is TGTGCCAGCAGCAAACAGGGCACCCAAGCTTTCTTT.

Many counts were recorded for this clone. The chain uses TRBV10-3 and TRBJ1-2; 11 bases line up with TRBD1. CDR3 length: 13 amino acids. V lost 6 bases and J lost 6; bases outside the gene matches: 3. CDR1 and CDR2 (germline): ENHRY, SYGVKD. CDR3 nucleotide sequence: TGTGCCATCAGGGACAGGGGGCCGGATGGCTACACCTTC. As protein: CAIRDRGPDGYTF.

This clone was found a few times. The chain uses TRBV4-1 and TRBJ1-2; D is perhaps TRBD1 (5 bases). The CDR3 covers 13 residues. Germline V gives CDR1 MGHRA, CDR2 YSYEKL. V lost 6 bases to trimming and J lost 9 bases, with 17 bases between them. The CDR3 nucleotides read TGCGCCAGCAGTCCCCCTATGGGGGGAAGCTACACCTTC. Its translation: CASSPPMGGSYTF.

The V gene is TRBV5-6, the J gene TRBJ2-7; D is ambiguous. Looked up from germline, CDR1 is SGHDT and CDR2 is YYEEEE. This CDR3 spans 13 amino acids. Trimming shortened V by 1 base and J by 3 bases, and 8 bases separated the two germline ends. CDR3 DNA sequence: TGTGCCAGCAGCTTGCAGAGGAACTACGAGCAGTACTTC. This translates into CASSLQRNYEQYF. The entire variable domain, with the rest obtained from reference TRBV5-6 and TRBJ2-7, is as follows: DAGVTQSPTHLIKTRGQQVTLRCSPKSGHDTVSWYQQALGQGPQFIFQYYEEEERQRGNFPDRFSGHQFPNYSSELNVNALLLGDSALYLCASSLQRNYEQYFGPGTRLTVT.

The genes are TRBV9 and TRBJ2-7, with TRBD2 identical over 10 bases. Germline CDR1 is SGDLS and CDR2 is YYNGEE. After removal of 2 bases from V and 1 base from J, the junction contained 9 bases not matched to a gene. This CDR3 has 17 amino acids. The CDR3 protein is CASSVGSGRLSSYEQYF. CDR3 nucleotides: TGTGCCAGCAGCGTTGGTAGCGGGAGGTTATCGTCCTACGAGCAGTACTTC.

The chain is built from TRBV5-1 and TRBJ2-7; 7 nucleotides agree with TRBD1. This CDR3 has 14 amino acids. Trimming took 2 bases from V and 5 from J; bases not matched to a gene: 7. CDR1 is SGHRS and CDR2 is YFSETQ in the germline V gene. CDR3 loop: CASSFAGGTHEQYF. The CDR3 DNA reads as TGCGCCAGCAGCTTCGCAGGGGGAACCCACGAGCAGTACTTC.

The table lists this clone with a few counts. The chain is built from TRBV30 and TRBJ2-6, with TRBD2 as a possible D gene (6 bases). The CDR3 spans 15 residues. The germline CDR1 and CDR2 sequences are GTSNPN and SVGIG (reference sequence). V dropped 0 bases and J dropped 2 bases, with 8 bases sitting between them. The DNA for the CDR3 is TGTGCCTGGAGTGTTTGGGGGGCTGGGGCCAACGTCCTGACTTTC. It yields the protein CAWSVWGAGANVLTF.

This clone was counted a few times. The rearrangement joins TRBV18 to TRBJ1-1; 9 bases are shared with TRBD1. The CDR3 sequence is 18 residues long. CDR1 and CDR2 (germline): KGHSH, LQKENI. V was clipped by 3 bases and J by 0 bases; unmatched bases: 11. The CDR3 DNA follows: TGTGCCAGCTCACCGTACTCCGGGACAGGGAGTATGAACACTGAAGCTTTCTTT. Its protein is CASSPYSGTGSMNTEAFF.

In its sample, this clone ranks as medium-sized. The genes are TRBV29-1 and TRBJ1-4; TRBD1 matches at 7 bases. From germline, CDR1 is SQVTM and CDR2 ANQGSEA. V was pared by 4 bases and J by 8 bases, with 7 bases of the junction left unmatched. CDR3 length equals 13 residues. CDR3 DNA: TGCAGCGTTGCGCTGAGGGGGCGCGAAAAACTGTTTTTT. This sequence encodes CSVALRGREKLFF.